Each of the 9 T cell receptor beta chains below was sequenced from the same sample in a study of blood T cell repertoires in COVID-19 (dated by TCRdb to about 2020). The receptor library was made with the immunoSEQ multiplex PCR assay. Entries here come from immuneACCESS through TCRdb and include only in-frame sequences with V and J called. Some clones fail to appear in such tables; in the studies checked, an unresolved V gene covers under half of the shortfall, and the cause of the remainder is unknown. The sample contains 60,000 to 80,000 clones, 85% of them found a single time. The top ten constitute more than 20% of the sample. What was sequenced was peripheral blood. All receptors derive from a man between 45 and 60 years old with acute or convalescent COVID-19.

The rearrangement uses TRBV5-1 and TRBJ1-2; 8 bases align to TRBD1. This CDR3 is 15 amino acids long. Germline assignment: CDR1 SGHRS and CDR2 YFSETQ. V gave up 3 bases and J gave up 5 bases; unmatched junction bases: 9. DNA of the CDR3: TGCGCCAGCAGCTCACCGGGACAGGCCGTTTATGGCTACACCTTC. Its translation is CASSSPGQAVYGYTF.

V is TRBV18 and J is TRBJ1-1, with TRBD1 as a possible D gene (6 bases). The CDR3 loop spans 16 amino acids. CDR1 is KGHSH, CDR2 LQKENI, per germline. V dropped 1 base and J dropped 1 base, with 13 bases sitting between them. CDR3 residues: CASSPLGRGENTEAFF. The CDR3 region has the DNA TGTGCCAGCTCACCACTAGGGAGGGGGGAGAACACTGAAGCTTTCTTT.

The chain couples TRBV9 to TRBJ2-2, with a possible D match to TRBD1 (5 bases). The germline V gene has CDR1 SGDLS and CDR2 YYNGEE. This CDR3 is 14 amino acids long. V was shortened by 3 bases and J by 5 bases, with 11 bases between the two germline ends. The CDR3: CASSATRVTGELFF. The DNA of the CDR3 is TGTGCCAGCAGCGCGACCAGGGTAACCGGGGAGCTGTTTTTT.

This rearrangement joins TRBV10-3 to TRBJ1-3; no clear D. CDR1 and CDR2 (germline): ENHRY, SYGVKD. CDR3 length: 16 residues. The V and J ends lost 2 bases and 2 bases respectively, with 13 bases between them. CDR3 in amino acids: CAISEILGEAGNTIYF. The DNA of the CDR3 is TGTGCCATCAGTGAGATTTTGGGTGAGGCTGGAAACACCATATATTTT.

CDR3: CASSDRGNTEAFF. The CDR3 DNA follows: TGCGCCAGCAGTGACAGGGGGAACACTGAAGCTTTCTTT. The gene calls are TRBV10-2 and TRBJ1-1; TRBD1 is a possible D gene (6 bases). The ends were cut back, 3 bases at V and 1 base at J, with 6 bases in the middle. CDR1 WSHSY and CDR2 SAAADI come from the germline V gene. This CDR3 comprises 13 residues.

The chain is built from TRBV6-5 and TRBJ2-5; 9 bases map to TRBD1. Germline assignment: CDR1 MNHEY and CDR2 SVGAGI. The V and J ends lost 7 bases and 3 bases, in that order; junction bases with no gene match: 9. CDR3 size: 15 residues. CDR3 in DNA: TGTGCCAGCACCCGGGATGGGACAGGGAAAGAGACCCAGTACTTC. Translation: CASTRDGTGKETQYF.

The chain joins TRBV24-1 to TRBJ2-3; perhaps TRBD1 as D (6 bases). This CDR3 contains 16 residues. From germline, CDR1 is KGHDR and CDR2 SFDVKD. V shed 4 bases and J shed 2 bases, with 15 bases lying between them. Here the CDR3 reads CATSEYRDTNTDTQYF. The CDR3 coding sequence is TGTGCCACCAGTGAATACAGGGACACGAACACAGATACGCAGTATTTT.

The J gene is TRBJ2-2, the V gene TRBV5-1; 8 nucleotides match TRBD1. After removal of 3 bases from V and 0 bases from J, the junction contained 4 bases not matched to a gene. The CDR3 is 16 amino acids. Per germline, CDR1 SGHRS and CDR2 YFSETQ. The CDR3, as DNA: TGCGCCAGCAGCTCTGACAGGGGAACGAACACCGGGGAGCTGTTTTTT. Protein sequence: CASSSDRGTNTGELFF.

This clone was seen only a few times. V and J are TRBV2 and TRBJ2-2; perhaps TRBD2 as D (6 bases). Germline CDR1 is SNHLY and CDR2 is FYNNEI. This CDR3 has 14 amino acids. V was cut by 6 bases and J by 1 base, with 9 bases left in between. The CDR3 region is CASSSGRNTGELFF. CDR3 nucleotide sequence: TGTGCCAGCAGCTCCGGGAGGAACACCGGGGAGCTGTTTTTT.